This TCR beta chain was documented in a study of tumor and adjacent non-tumor tissue in lung cancer. Findings and limits, study-wide: Higher tumor TCR diversity was associated with shorter survival. Significantly higher TCR diversity was found in tumor than normal lung. Top 100 clones took a larger repertoire share in normal lung.

Germline V gene sequence: CDR1 SGHAT, CDR2 FQNNGV. The CDR3 totals 14 residues. About this clonotype: Its antigen is unidentified. Germline is not matched at one junction end, which may reflect a read error.

No cell sorting was done before RNA was extracted from the tissue. A modified ARM-PCR protocol with three rounds of nested PCR amplified TCRbeta. TCRdb independently ran MiXCR on the multiplex PCR reads; one entry per CDR3 protein. This sample has approximately 71,000 distinct CDR3 sequences, with roughly 60% found just once. Material for sequencing was lung tumor tissue. The chain combines TRBV11-2 with TRBJ1-1, with 8 bases identical to TRBD1. The clonotype comes from a man aged 45-60 years with non-small cell lung cancer. In DNA, the CDR3 is TGTGTCAGCAGCTTAGAAGACAGGGGTACCGAAGCTTTCTTT. It encodes CVSSLEDRGTEAFF.